Each of the 10 T cell receptor beta chains below was sequenced from the same sample in a study of blood T cells in healthy people across ages. Through a sample-barcoded 5' primer and a J-beta primer mix, a second PCR was run for roughly 7 to 12 cycles. TCRdb itself ran the 5' RACE reads through MiXCR, one entry per CDR3 protein. The sample carries 750,000 to 850,000 distinct CDR3 sequences, around 25% recorded once. The same sample was also used in a study of T cells of mothers and their children.

The specimen sequenced was blood. The receptors were gathered from a boy younger than 18 in good health.

V is TRBV5-1 and J is TRBJ1-2; D gene ambiguous. CDR1 is SGHRS and CDR2 is YFSETQ in the germline V gene. This CDR3 has 12 residues. Trimming took 5 bases from V and 5 from J, leaving 10 bases between them. CDR3: CASSFPPYGYTF. CDR3 nucleotide sequence: TGCGCCAGCAGTTTTCCTCCGTATGGCTACACCTTC.

The V gene is TRBV5-1, the J gene TRBJ2-1; D is unresolved. CDR3 size: 15 residues. Per germline, CDR1 SGHRS and CDR2 YFSETQ. V was clipped by 7 bases and J by 0 bases, with 14 bases between them. The CDR3 DNA reads as TGCGCCAGCGGAACCACTGGGCCCTCCTACAATGAGCAGTTCTTC. Residues: CASGTTGPSYNEQFF.

The rearrangement uses TRBV6-6 and TRBJ2-3; 13 bases match TRBD2. The CDR3 sequence is 16 residues long. V was clipped by 5 bases and J by 10 bases; unmatched bases: 12. From germline, CDR1 is MNHNY and CDR2 SVGAGI (reference sequence). Written as DNA, the CDR3 is TGTGCCAGCAGTCCCGGACTAGCGGGGGCCCACCCCTCGCAGTATTTT. This gives the protein CASSPGLAGAHPSQYF.

This clonotype came up many times. J is TRBJ2-5 and V is TRBV7-3, with TRBD2 identical over 8 bases. J was trimmed by 5 bases and V by 4 bases; bases with no gene match: 9. The CDR3 sequence is 15 residues long. CDR1 is SGHTA, CDR2 FQGTGA, per germline. CDR3 nucleotides: TGTGCCAGCAGCTCGACCGGGACTAGAGGGGAGACCCAGTACTTC. Its protein product is CASSSTGTRGETQYF.

This chain uses TRBV12-3 or TRBV12-4 with TRBJ2-5; D may be TRBD1 (6 bases). The CDR3 is 17 residues long. Trimming removed 1 base at V and 4 bases at J, with 19 bases between. This CDR3 is CASSLVGAAIGAETQYF. The CDR3 DNA sequence: TGTGCCAGCAGTTTAGTGGGGGCCGCCATCGGGGCAGAGACCCAGTACTTC.

This clonotype was counted only a few times. This sequence joins TRBV6-6 and TRBJ1-4; tentative D call: TRBD1 (5 bases). V dropped 6 bases and J dropped 7 bases, with 21 bases sitting between them. The CDR3 contains 16 residues. In germline, CDR1 is MNHNY, CDR2 SVGAGI (reference sequence). Here the CDR3 reads CASRHLRQGQGEKLFF. The CDR3 DNA reads as TGTGCCAGCAGACACCTAAGACAAGGTCAGGGTGAAAAACTGTTTTTT.

The gene calls are TRBV10-3 and TRBJ2-7; D gene uncertain. V was shortened by 4 bases and J by 3 bases, with 7 bases between the two germline ends. This CDR3 region has 12 residues. Germline lookup yields CDR1 ENHRY and CDR2 SYGVKD. In nucleotides, the CDR3 is TGTGCCATCAGTGGACGGATCTACGAGCAGTACTTC. Its protein product is CAISGRIYEQYF.

This clonotype is a singleton in its sample. This chain links TRBV28 with TRBJ1-5; D unclear. Germline V gene data show CDR1 as MDHEN and CDR2 as SYDVKM. This CDR3 contains 15 residues. Trimming cost V 4 bases and J 5 bases, with 15 bases left between them. This chain's CDR3 is CASSSLDGEYQPQHF. In nucleotides, the CDR3 is TGTGCCAGCAGTTCCCTCGACGGGGAATATCAGCCCCAGCATTTT.

The rearrangement joins TRBV4-1 to TRBJ2-1; D may match TRBD1 or TRBD2 (5 bases each). The CDR3 has 13 residues. V gave up 4 bases and J gave up 5 bases, with 9 bases separating them. Germline assignment: CDR1 MGHRA and CDR2 YSYEKL. CDR3 amino acids: CASSRQTNNEQFF. The CDR3 DNA sequence: TGCGCCAGCAGCCGACAGACTAACAATGAGCAGTTCTTC.

This clonotype was recorded a few times. The rearrangement uses TRBV20-1 and TRBJ2-1; D perhaps matches TRBD2 (6 bases). Trimming cost V 0 bases and J 5 bases, with 14 bases left between them. This CDR3 has 15 residues. The germline V gene encodes CDR1 DFQATT and CDR2 SNEGSKA (reference sequence). CDR3 region: CSARDSGGVNNEQFF. CDR3 DNA sequence: TGCAGTGCTAGAGATTCCGGCGGGGTCAACAATGAGCAGTTCTTC.